This T cell receptor beta chain comes out of a study of neoadjuvant anti-PD-1 for oral cavity cancer. The patients had HPV-negative, locally advanced oral cavity squamous cell carcinoma. Most PBMC samples had 480 ng input DNA in six replicates. Generated by immunoSEQ multiplex PCR, the TCRdb table keeps only in-frame clones and is missing some. This sample yields some 6,200 clones, of which roughly 74% are seen a single time; 2.5% to 3% belongs to the top ten. General study findings and limits: TCR analyses covered only three patients per response group.

There are a few counts of this clone. Antigen: not known. The CDR3 is 11 amino acids. Trimming removed 6 bases from V and 7 bases from J, with 9 bases in between. CDR1 is MGHDK, CDR2 SYGVNS, per germline. This specimen was PBMCs, taken before nivolumab (anti-PD-1) treatment. J is TRBJ1-2 and V is TRBV25-1; possible D gene TRBD1, 5 bases. The origin of this receptor is a person aged 40 to 85 with oral cavity squamous cell carcinoma. In DNA form, the CDR3 reads TGTGCCAGCAGAACAGGAGTTGGCTACACCTTC. Translation gives CASRTGVGYTF.